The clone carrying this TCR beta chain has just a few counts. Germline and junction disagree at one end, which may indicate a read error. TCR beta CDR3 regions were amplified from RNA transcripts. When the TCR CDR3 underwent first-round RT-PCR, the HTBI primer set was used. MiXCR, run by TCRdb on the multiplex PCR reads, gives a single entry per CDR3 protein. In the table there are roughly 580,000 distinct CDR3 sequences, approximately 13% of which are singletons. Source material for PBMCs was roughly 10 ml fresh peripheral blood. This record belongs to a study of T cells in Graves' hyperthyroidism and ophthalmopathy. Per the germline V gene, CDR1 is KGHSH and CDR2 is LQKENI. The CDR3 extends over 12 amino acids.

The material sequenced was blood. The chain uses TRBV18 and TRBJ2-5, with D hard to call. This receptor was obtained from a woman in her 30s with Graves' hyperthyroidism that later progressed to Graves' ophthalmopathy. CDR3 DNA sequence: TGTGCCAGCTCACCACTGCAAGAGGCCCAGTACTTC. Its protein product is CASSPLQEAQYF. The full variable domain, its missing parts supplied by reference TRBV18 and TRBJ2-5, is NAGVMQNPRHLVRRRGQEARLRCSPMKGHSHVYWYRQLPEEGLKFMVYLQKENIIDESGMPKERFSAEFPKEGPSILRIQQVVRGDSAAYFCASSPLQEAQYFGPGTRLLVL.